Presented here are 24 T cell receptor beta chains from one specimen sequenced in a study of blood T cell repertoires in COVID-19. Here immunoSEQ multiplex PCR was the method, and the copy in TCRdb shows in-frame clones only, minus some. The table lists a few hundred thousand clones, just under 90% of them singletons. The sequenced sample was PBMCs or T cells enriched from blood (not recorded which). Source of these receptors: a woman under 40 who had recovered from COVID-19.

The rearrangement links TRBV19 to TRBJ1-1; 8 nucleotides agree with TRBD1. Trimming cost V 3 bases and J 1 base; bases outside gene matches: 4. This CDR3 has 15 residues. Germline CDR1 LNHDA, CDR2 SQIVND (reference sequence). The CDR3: CASSIRQGQNTEAFF. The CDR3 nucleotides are TGTGCCAGTAGTATTCGACAGGGGCAGAACACTGAAGCTTTCTTT.

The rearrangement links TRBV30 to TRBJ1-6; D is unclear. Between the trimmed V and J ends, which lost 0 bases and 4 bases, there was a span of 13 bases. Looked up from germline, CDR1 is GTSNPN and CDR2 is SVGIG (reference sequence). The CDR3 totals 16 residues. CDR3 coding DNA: TGTGCCTGGAGTGTCTCGGGTGGAGGGTATAATTCACCCCTCCACTTT. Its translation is CAWSVSGGGYNSPLHF. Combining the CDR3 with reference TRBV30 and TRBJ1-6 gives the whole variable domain SQTIHQWPATLVQPVGSPLSLECTVEGTSNPNLYWYRQAAGRGLQLLFYSVGIGQISSEVPQNLSASRPQDRQFILSSKKLLLSDSGFYLCAWSVSGGGYNSPLHFGNGTRLTVT.

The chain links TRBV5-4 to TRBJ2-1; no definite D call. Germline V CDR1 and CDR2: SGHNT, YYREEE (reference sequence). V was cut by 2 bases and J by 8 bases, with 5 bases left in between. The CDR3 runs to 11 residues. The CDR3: CASSFTDEQFF. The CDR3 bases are TGTGCCAGCAGCTTTACGGATGAGCAGTTCTTC.

CDR3 sequence (DNA): TGCGCCAGCAGCACTAGGCGGAGCAACTATGGCTACACCTTC. Amino acids: CASSTRRSNYGYTF. This rearrangement joins TRBV5-1 to TRBJ1-2; D gene ambiguous. This CDR3 region has 14 residues. The V end lost 4 bases, the J end lost 2 bases, and 12 bases lay between the germline ends. Germline V gives CDR1 SGHRS, CDR2 YFSETQ.

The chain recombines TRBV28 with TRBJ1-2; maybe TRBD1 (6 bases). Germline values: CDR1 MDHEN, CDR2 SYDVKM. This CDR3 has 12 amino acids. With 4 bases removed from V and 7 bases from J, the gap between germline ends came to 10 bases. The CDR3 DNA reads TGTGCCAGCAGTTCTGACAGGCGTGGCTACACCTTC. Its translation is CASSSDRRGYTF.

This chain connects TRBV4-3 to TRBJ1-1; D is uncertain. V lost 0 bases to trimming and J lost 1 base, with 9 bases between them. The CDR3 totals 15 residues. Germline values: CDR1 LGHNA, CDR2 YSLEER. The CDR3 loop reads CASSQESGPNTEAFF. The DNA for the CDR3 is TGCGCCAGCAGCCAAGAAAGCGGACCGAACACTGAAGCTTTCTTT.

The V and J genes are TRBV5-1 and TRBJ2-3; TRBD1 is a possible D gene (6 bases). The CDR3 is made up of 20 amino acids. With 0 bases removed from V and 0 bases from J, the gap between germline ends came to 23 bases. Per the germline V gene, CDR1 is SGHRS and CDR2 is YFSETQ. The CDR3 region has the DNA TGCGCCAGCAGCTTGGAGCTGGGGGCCCTAACCACAGCTAGCACAGATACGCAGTATTTT. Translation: CASSLELGALTTASTDTQYF.

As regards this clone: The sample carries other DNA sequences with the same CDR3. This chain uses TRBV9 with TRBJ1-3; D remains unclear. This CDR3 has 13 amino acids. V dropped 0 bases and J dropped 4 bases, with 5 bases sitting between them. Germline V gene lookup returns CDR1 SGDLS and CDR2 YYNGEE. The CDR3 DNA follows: TGTGCCAGCAGCGTAGGTCCGGGAAACACCATATATTTT. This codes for CASSVGPGNTIYF. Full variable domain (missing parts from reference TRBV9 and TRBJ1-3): DSGVTQTPKHLITATGQRVTLRCSPRSGDLSVYWYQQSLDQGLQFLIQYYNGEERAKGNILERFSAQQFPDLHSELNLSSLELGDSALYFCASSVGPGNTIYFGEGSWLTVV.

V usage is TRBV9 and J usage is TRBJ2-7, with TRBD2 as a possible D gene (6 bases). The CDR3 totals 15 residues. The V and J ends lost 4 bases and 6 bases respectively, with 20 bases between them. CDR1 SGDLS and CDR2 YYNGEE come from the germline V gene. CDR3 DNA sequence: TGTGCCAGCAGCAAGCGGACGGGGGTGGAAGGCGAGCAGTACTTC. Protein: CASSKRTGVEGEQYF.

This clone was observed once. The DNA for the CDR3 is TGTGCCAGCAGTACGAACTTGGGACAGGGGAAGTATGGCTACACCTTC. Residues: CASSTNLGQGKYGYTF. The chain is built from TRBV5-4 and TRBJ1-2, with TRBD1 matching 10 bases. This CDR3 is 16 amino acids long. Per the germline V gene, CDR1 is SGHNT and CDR2 is YYREEE (reference sequence). J lost 5 bases, V lost 5 bases, and 12 bases had no gene match.

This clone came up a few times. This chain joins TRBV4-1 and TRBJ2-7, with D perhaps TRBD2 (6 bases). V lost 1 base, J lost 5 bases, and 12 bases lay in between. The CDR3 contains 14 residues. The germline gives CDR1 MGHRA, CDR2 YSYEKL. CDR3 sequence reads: CASSQVTGVDEQYF. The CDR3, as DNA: TGCGCCAGCAGCCAAGTTACGGGAGTTGACGAGCAGTACTTC.

CDR3 region: CACSGEAGNTEAFF. In DNA, the CDR3 is TGTGCCTGCTCAGGTGAGGCGGGGAACACTGAAGCTTTCTTT. The chain links TRBV2 to TRBJ1-1; D unresolved. V dropped 11 bases and J dropped 1 base, with 17 bases sitting between them. Germline V gene lookup returns CDR1 SNHLY and CDR2 FYNNEI. The CDR3 totals 14 residues.

The CDR3, as DNA: TGTGCCAGCAGCAAGACAGGGAATAATTCACCCCTCCACTTT. Its protein is CASSKTGNNSPLHF. The chain links TRBV7-8 to TRBJ1-6, with 7 bases fitting TRBD1. CDR1 and CDR2 from the germline V gene are SGHVS and FQNEAQ. Trimming took 5 bases from V and 5 from J; bases not matched to a gene: 3. The CDR3 covers 14 residues.

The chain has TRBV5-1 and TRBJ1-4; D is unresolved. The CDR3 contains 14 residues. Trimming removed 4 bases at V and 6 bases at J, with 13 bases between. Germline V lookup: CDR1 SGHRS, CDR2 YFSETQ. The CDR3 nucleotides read TGCGCCAGCAGCCCCGGGATCGGGGATGAAAAACTGTTTTTT. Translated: CASSPGIGDEKLFF.

DNA for the CDR3: TGTGCCACAAGGGGGGGCGGGTCAGAGACCCAGTACTTC. Translating gives CATRGGGSETQYF. The genes are TRBV19 and TRBJ2-5; D might be TRBD2 (7 bases). Germline-derived CDR1 and CDR2 are LNHDA and SQIVND (reference sequence). V shed 10 bases and J shed 4 bases, with 16 bases lying between them. The CDR3 runs to 13 residues.

This chain's CDR3 is CAISETASGRFYNEQFF. The CDR3 bases are TGTGCCATCAGTGAGACCGCTAGCGGGAGGTTTTACAATGAGCAGTTCTTC. The chain recombines TRBV10-3 with TRBJ2-1; 11 bases fit TRBD2. Germline V gene sequence: CDR1 ENHRY, CDR2 SYGVKD. The J segment lost 4 bases and the V segment lost 2 bases, leaving 7 bases of the junction unmatched. The CDR3 has 17 amino acids.

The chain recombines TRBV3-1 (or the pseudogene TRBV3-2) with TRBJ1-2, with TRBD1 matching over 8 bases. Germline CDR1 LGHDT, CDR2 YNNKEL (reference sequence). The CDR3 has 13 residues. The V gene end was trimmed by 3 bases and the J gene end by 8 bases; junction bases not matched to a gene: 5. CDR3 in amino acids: CASSQQGALGYTF. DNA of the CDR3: TGTGCCAGCAGCCAGCAGGGGGCCTTGGGCTACACCTTC.

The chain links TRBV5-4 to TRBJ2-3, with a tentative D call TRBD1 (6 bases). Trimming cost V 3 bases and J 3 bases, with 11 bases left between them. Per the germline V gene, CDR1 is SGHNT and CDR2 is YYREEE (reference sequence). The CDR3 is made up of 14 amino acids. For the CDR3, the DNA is TGTGCCAGCAGCTGGAACGACAGGACAGATACGCAGTATTTT. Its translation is CASSWNDRTDTQYF.

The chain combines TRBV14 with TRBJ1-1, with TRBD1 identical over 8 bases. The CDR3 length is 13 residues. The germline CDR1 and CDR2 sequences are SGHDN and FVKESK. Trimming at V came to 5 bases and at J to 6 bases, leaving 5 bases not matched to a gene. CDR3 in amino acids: CASSSRTGSEAFF. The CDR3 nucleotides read TGTGCCAGCAGCTCCCGGACAGGGTCTGAAGCTTTCTTT.

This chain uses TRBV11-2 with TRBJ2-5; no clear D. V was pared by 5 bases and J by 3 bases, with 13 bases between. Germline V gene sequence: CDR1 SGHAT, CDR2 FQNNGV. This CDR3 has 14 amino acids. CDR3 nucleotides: TGTGCCAGCAGCCGAGCTTGGTCCGAAGAGACCCAGTACTTC. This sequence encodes CASSRAWSEETQYF.

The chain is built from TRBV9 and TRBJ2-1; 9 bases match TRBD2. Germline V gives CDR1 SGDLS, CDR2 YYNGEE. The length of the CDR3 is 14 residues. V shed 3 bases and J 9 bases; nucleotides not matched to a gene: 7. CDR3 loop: CASSAVSGSSEQFF. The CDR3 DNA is TGTGCCAGCAGCGCCGTTAGCGGGAGTTCTGAGCAGTTCTTC.

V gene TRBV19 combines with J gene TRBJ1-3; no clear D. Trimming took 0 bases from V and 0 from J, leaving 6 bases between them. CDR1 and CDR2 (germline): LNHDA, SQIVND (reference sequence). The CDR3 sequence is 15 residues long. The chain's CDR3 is CASSIEAVSGNTIYF. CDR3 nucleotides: TGTGCCAGTAGTATAGAGGCAGTCTCTGGAAACACCATATATTTT.

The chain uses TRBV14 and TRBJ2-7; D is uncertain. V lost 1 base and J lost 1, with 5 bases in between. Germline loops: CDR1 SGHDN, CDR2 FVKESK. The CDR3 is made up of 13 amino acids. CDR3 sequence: CASSQVISYEQYF. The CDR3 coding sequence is TGTGCCAGCAGCCAAGTCATTTCCTACGAGCAGTACTTC. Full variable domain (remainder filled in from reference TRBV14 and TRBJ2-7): EAGVTQFPSHSVIEKGQTVTLRCDPISGHDNLYWYRRVMGKEIKFLLHFVKESKQDESGMPNNRFLAERTGGTYSTLKVQPAELEDSGVYFCASSQVISYEQYFGPGTRLTVT.

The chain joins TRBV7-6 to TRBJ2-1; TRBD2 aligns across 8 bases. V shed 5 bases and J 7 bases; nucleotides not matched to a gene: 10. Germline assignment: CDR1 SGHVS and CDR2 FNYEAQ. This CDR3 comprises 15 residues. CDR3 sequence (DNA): TGTGCCAGCAGCACGACGGGGGGGCCGGAAAATGAGCAGTTCTTC. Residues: CASSTTGGPENEQFF.